Following are 17 T cell receptor beta chains from one sample sequenced in a study of OX40 agonist ivuxolimab in advanced cancers. The protocol was immunoSEQ multiplex PCR, while the TCRdb copy is restricted to in-frame clones and leaves out a portion. The sample has approximately 38,000 clones; 80% to 85% are singletons. The specimen was CD4+ or CD8+ T cells sorted from blood, collected in a trial of the OX40 agonist ivuxolimab. The origin of the receptors is an adult with an advanced solid tumor such as melanoma, head and neck, liver or kidney cancer.

This clone was recorded once. V and J are TRBV6-1 and TRBJ1-2; TRBD1 matches 7 bases. The CDR3 runs to 14 residues. The trim removed 5 bases at V and 5 bases at J, leaving 8 bases unmatched. Germline CDR1 reads MNHNS; CDR2 reads SASEGT. The CDR3 region has the DNA TGTGCCAGCAGTCCCCGGACAGGATCTTATGGCTACACCTTC. Residues: CASSPRTGSYGYTF.

This clone was detected once. The rearrangement joins TRBV7-9 to TRBJ2-1; D unresolved. The V gene lost 5 bases and the J gene lost 1 base, with 6 bases spanning the gap. The CDR3 runs 13 residues. CDR1 and CDR2 (germline): SEHNR, FQNEAQ (reference sequence). The CDR3 region has the DNA TGTGCCAGCAGCCCAATTTCCTACAATGAGCAGTTCTTC. As protein: CASSPISYNEQFF.

The chain links TRBV15 to TRBJ1-2; 10 nucleotides match TRBD1. Germline V gene sequence: CDR1 LNHNV, CDR2 YYDKDF (reference sequence). The trim removed 2 bases at V and 7 bases at J, leaving 4 bases unmatched. The CDR3 runs to 14 residues. For the CDR3, the DNA is TGTGCCACCAGCAGAACCGGGACAGGGGTTGGCTACACCTTC. Translation: CATSRTGTGVGYTF.

The chain employs TRBV19 and TRBJ2-3, with D hard to call. Trimming cost V 5 bases and J 2 bases, with 11 bases left between them. The CDR3 is 14 residues long. Germline V CDR1 and CDR2: LNHDA, SQIVND (reference sequence). The CDR3 protein is CASSRPRNTDTQYF. The CDR3 DNA is TGTGCCAGTAGTCGGCCGAGAAACACAGATACGCAGTATTTT.

This chain joins TRBV11-2 and TRBJ2-3, with 8 nucleotides matching TRBD1. After removal of 3 bases from V and 3 bases from J, the junction contained 2 bases not matched to a gene. The CDR3 contains 14 residues. Germline assignment: CDR1 SGHAT and CDR2 FQNNGV. The CDR3 region is CASSFGTGTDTQYF. In DNA, the CDR3 is TGTGCCAGCAGCTTTGGGACAGGAACAGATACGCAGTATTTT.

The chain recombines TRBV5-4 with TRBJ2-7, with 9 bases aligning to TRBD2. Germline CDR1 and CDR2: SGHNT and YYREEE (reference sequence). CDR3 length: 16 amino acids. J lost 4 bases, V lost 4 bases, and 12 bases had no gene match. CDR3 in amino acids: CASSQEKTSGIYEQYF. DNA for the CDR3: TGTGCCAGCAGCCAAGAGAAGACTAGCGGAATTTACGAGCAGTACTTC. The full variable domain, rest sourced from reference TRBV5-4 and TRBJ2-7, is ETGVTQSPTHLIKTRGQQVTLRCSSQSGHNTVSWYQQALGQGPQFIFQYYREEENGRGNFPPRFSGLQFPNYSSELNVNALELDDSALYLCASSQEKTSGIYEQYFGPGTRLTVT.

This clone appeared once. The rearrangement uses TRBV2 and TRBJ2-3; the match to TRBD1 covers 7 bases. J lost 3 bases, V lost 5 bases, and 2 bases had no gene match. Looked up from germline, CDR1 is SNHLY and CDR2 is FYNNEI. The CDR3 totals 13 residues. The CDR3 DNA follows: TGTGCCAGCAGTAGACAGGGTACAGATACGCAGTATTTT. It translates to CASSRQGTDTQYF. Full variable domain (remainder filled in from reference TRBV2 and TRBJ2-3): EPEVTQTPSHQVTQMGQEVILRCVPISNHLYFYWYRQILGQKVEFLVSFYNNEISEKSEIFDDQFSVERPDGSNFTLKIRSTKLEDSAMYFCASSRQGTDTQYFGPGTRLTVL.

Remarks on this clone: Other DNA sequences within the sample encode an identical CDR3. The genes are TRBV19 and TRBJ1-1; no reliable D call. Germline-derived CDR1 and CDR2 are LNHDA and SQIVND (reference sequence). CDR3 length: 13 residues. V dropped 4 bases and J dropped 1 base, with 7 bases sitting between them. The CDR3 sequence is CASSRTGNTEAFF. CDR3 DNA: TGTGCCAGTAGTAGGACGGGGAACACTGAAGCTTTCTTT. The full variable domain, in which reference TRBV19 and TRBJ1-1 provide the parts outside the CDR3, is DGGITQSPKYLFRKEGQNVTLSCEQNLNHDAMYWYRQDPGQGLRLIYYSQIVNDFQKGDIAEGYSVSREKKESFPLTVTSAQKNPTAFYLCASSRTGNTEAFFGQGTRLTVV.

This chain links TRBV7-3 with TRBJ2-1; D unresolved. The CDR3 contains 15 residues. V lost 8 bases and J 0 bases, leaving 14 bases between the germline ends. In germline, CDR1 is SGHTA, CDR2 FQGTGA. CDR3 nucleotides: TGTGCCAGCTCCCCCGGCCCGAGCTCCTACAATGAGCAGTTCTTC. It specifies CASSPGPSSYNEQFF.

The chain recombines TRBV5-6 with TRBJ1-4; D is ambiguous. Germline CDR1 and CDR2: SGHDT and YYEEEE. Trimming stripped 1 base from V and 8 bases from J, with 6 bases between. CDR3 length equals 12 residues. The CDR3 DNA sequence: TGTGCCAGCAGCTTGAGGGCGGAAAAACTGTTTTTT. It yields the protein CASSLRAEKLFF.

The chain has TRBV19 and TRBJ2-1, with 12 nucleotides matching TRBD2. The germline V gene encodes CDR1 LNHDA and CDR2 SQIVND (reference sequence). The CDR3 is made up of 12 amino acids. The trim removed 6 bases at V and 16 bases at J, leaving 7 bases unmatched. CDR3 sequence (DNA): TGTGCCAGTAGACTAGCGGGAGGCCCCCCTTTCTTC. It encodes CASRLAGGPPFF.

This sequence joins TRBV4-2 and TRBJ2-1; TRBD2 matches at 8 bases. Germline V gene lookup returns CDR1 LGHNA and CDR2 YNFKEQ. This CDR3 contains 15 residues. The trim removed 4 bases at V and 7 bases at J, leaving 9 bases unmatched. The CDR3, as DNA: TGTGCCAGCAGCCGGACCGGGACTAGTAAGAATGAGCAGTTCTTC. Protein product: CASSRTGTSKNEQFF.

The chain is built from TRBV30 and TRBJ2-1; possible D gene TRBD1, 6 bases. V lost 5 bases and J 3 bases, leaving 14 bases between the germline ends. In germline, CDR1 is GTSNPN, CDR2 SVGIG (reference sequence). The CDR3 length is 14 residues. The CDR3 is CAWGGQWNYNEQFF. In DNA, the CDR3 is TGTGCCTGGGGAGGACAGTGGAACTACAATGAGCAGTTCTTC.

This chain uses TRBV7-9 with TRBJ2-5; no firm D call. The V gene's germline CDR1 is SEHNR and CDR2 FQNEAQ (reference sequence). There are 15 residues in the CDR3. V was cut by 0 bases and J by 0 bases, with 8 bases left in between. The CDR3 sequence: CASSLAPEYQETQYF. The DNA for the CDR3 is TGTGCCAGCAGCTTAGCGCCAGAGTACCAAGAGACCCAGTACTTC.

The chain links TRBV6-5 to TRBJ1-2, with D hard to call. This CDR3 has 14 amino acids. The germline V and J ends were trimmed by 6 bases and 2 bases, with 13 bases remaining between them. CDR1 is MNHEY, CDR2 SVGAGI, per germline. CDR3 nucleotides: TGTGCCAGCAGCCCCCTTACAGAAAACTATGGCTACACCTTC. Its translation: CASSPLTENYGYTF.

The V and J genes are TRBV28 and TRBJ2-7, with 9 bases matching TRBD2. Germline CDR1 MDHEN, CDR2 SYDVKM. V lost 4 bases, J lost 0 bases, and 1 base stayed unmatched. The CDR3 runs 14 residues. The chain's CDR3 is CASSSSGDSYEQYF. CDR3 coding DNA: TGTGCCAGCAGTTCTAGCGGGGACTCCTACGAGCAGTACTTC.

The chain uses TRBV28 and TRBJ1-2, with D maybe TRBD1 (5 bases). The V end was cut by 5 bases, the J end by 6 bases, with 10 bases between. The germline V gene has CDR1 MDHEN and CDR2 SYDVKM. CDR3 length: 12 amino acids. The DNA of the CDR3 is TGTGCCAGCAGTATCTGGGGGAATGGCTACACCTTC. It yields the protein CASSIWGNGYTF.